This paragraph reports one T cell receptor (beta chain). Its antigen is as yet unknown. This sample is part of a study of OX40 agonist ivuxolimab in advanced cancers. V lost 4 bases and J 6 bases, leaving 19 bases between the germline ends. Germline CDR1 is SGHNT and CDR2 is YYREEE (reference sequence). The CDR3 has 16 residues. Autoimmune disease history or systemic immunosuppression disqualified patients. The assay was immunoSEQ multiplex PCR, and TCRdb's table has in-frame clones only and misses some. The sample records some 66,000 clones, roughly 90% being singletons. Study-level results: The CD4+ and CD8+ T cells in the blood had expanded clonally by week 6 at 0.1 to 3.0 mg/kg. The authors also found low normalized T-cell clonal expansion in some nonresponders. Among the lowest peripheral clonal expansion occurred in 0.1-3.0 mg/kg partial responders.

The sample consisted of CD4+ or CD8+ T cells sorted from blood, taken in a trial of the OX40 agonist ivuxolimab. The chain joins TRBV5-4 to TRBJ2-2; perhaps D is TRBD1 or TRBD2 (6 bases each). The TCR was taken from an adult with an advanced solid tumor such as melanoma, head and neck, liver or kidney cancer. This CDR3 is CASSGTGGGIAGELFF. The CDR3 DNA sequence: TGTGCCAGCAGCGGTACCGGGGGCGGAATAGCCGGGGAGCTGTTTTTT.